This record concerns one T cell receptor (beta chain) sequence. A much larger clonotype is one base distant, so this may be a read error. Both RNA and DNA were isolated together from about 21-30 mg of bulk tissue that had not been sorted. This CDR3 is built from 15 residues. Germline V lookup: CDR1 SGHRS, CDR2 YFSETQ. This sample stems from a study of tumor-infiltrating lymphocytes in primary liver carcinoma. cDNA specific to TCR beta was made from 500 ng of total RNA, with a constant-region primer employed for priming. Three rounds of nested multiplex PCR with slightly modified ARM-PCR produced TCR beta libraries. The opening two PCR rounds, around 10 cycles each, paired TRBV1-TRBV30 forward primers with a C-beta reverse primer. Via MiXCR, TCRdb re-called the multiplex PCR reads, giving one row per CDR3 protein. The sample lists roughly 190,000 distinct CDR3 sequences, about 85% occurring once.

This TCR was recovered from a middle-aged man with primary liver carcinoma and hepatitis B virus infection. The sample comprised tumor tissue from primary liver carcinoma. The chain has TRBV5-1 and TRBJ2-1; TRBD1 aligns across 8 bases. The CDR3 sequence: CSSSSQGAAYNEQFF. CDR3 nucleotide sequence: TGCTCCAGCAGCTCTCAGGGGGCAGCCTACAATGAGCAGTTCTTC. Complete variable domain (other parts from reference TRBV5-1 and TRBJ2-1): KAGVTQTPRYLIKTRGQQVTLSCSPISGHRSVSWYQQTPGQGLQFLFEYFSETQRNKGNFPGRFSGRQFSNSRSEMNVSTLELGDSALYLCSSSSQGAAYNEQFFGPGTRLTVL.